This TCR beta chain was sequenced during a study of blood T cell repertoires in COVID-19. For the study at large: T cells, B-cell-depleted T cells, or PBMCs supplied cDNA or gDNA.

Original methodology: Nucleated cell counts were estimated from reference gene primer amplification. Profiling relied on immunoSEQ multiplex PCR, and the TCRdb table lists in-frame clones only, not all of them. That table gives V, J and clone size, and the DNA gave D and trimming. This table holds around 300,000 clones, roughly 87% found once. The sequenced material came from peripheral blood. This TCR came from a man aged 18 to 29 with active or convalescent COVID-19.

The chain's CDR3 is CASRTIHGYTF. In nucleotides, the CDR3 is TGTGCCAGCAGGACAATTCATGGCTACACCTTC. The chain has TRBV12-3 or TRBV12-4 and TRBJ1-2; the D is unclear. The V end was cut by 6 bases, the J end by 6 bases, with 8 bases between. The CDR3 length is 11 residues.